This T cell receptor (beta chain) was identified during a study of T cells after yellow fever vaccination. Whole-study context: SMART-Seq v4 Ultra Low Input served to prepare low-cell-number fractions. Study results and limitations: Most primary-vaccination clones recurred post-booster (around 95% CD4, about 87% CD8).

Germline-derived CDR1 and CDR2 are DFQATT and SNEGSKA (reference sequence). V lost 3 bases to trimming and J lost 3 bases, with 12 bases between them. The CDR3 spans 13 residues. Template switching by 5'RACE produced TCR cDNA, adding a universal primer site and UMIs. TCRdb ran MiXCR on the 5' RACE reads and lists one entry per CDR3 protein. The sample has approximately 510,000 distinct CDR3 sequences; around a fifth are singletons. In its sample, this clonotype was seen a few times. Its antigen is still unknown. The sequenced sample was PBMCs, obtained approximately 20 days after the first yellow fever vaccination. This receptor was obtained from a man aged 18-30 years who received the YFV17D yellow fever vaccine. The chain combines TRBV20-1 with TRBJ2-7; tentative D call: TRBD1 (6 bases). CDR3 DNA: TGCAGTGCTAGGGAATGGACAGACTACGAGCAGTACTTC. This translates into CSAREWTDYEQYF.